The 22 T cell receptor beta chains below were found in one sample sequenced in a study of blood T cell repertoires in COVID-19. Some clones are missing from TCRdb's copy, which holds only in-frame ones; the method was immunoSEQ multiplex PCR. The sample contains about 320,000 clones, roughly nine tenths of which appear only once. Material for sequencing was PBMCs or T cells enriched from blood (not recorded which). All receptors come from a man between 60 and 70 years old who had recovered from COVID-19.

The CDR3 sequence is CASRPTGSGSYEQYF. In DNA, the CDR3 is TGTGCCAGCAGACCGACAGGGTCAGGGTCCTACGAGCAGTACTTC. This sequence joins TRBV28 and TRBJ2-7; 7 bases are a match to TRBD1. This CDR3 has 15 amino acids. Trimming at V came to 6 bases and at J to 1 base, leaving 9 bases not matched to a gene. Germline CDR1 MDHEN, CDR2 SYDVKM.

The rearrangement joins TRBV27 to TRBJ2-7, with TRBD2 matching over 9 bases. Trimming took 2 bases from V and 2 from J; bases not matched to a gene: 4. Germline V gene lookup returns CDR1 MNHEY and CDR2 SMNVEV (reference sequence). This CDR3 comprises 15 residues. In DNA, the CDR3 is TGTGCCAGCAGTTTACTAGCGGGACTTACCTACGAGCAGTACTTC. As protein: CASSLLAGLTYEQYF.

The chain has TRBV5-4 and TRBJ2-5; D is perhaps TRBD2 (5 bases). Trimming stripped 0 bases from V and 1 base from J, with 7 bases between. Germline V CDR1 and CDR2: SGHNT, YYREEE (reference sequence). This CDR3 comprises 14 residues. The CDR3 protein is CASSLDLAQETQYF. The CDR3 region has the DNA TGTGCCAGCAGCTTGGACCTAGCCCAAGAGACCCAGTACTTC.

The count of this clone is one. The genes are TRBV28 and TRBJ1-2; 10 nucleotides align to TRBD1. V lost 1 base and J lost 8; bases outside the gene matches: 4. This CDR3 is built from 14 residues. The germline CDR1 and CDR2 sequences are MDHEN and SYDVKM. CDR3 in amino acids: CASSLSGQGPGYTF. The CDR3 DNA sequence: TGTGCCAGCAGTTTATCGGGACAGGGGCCCGGCTACACCTTC.

The J gene is TRBJ2-1, the V gene TRBV15; D might be TRBD1 (5 bases). This CDR3 contains 16 residues. The germline V gene has CDR1 LNHNV and CDR2 YYDKDF (reference sequence). Trimming pared 1 base from V and 0 bases from J, leaving 10 bases between. The CDR3 reads CATSRVGQDSYNEQFF. CDR3 in DNA: TGTGCCACCAGCAGAGTGGGGCAGGACTCCTACAATGAGCAGTTCTTC.

The rearrangement uses TRBV6-2 or TRBV6-3 and TRBJ1-1; TRBD1 might be the D (5 bases). With 2 bases removed from V and 1 base from J, the gap between germline ends came to 8 bases. Germline lookup yields CDR1 MNHEY and CDR2 SVGEGT. The CDR3 is made up of 14 amino acids. CDR3 bases: TGTGCCAGCAGTTACCAGGGTAGGAACACTGAAGCTTTCTTT. Protein: CASSYQGRNTEAFF.

The V gene is TRBV7-2, the J gene TRBJ2-3; the match to TRBD2 covers 12 bases. The CDR3 extends over 17 amino acids. Germline values: CDR1 SGHTA, CDR2 FQGNSA. With V trimmed by 11 bases and J by 4 bases, 16 bases remained unmatched. The CDR3 here is CASRGTTSGRFADTQYF. The CDR3 DNA sequence: TGTGCCTCGAGGGGGACGACTAGCGGGAGATTCGCAGATACGCAGTATTTT.

V and J are TRBV18 and TRBJ2-3; 9 nucleotides line up with TRBD2. Trimming cost V 4 bases and J 2 bases; bases outside gene matches: 7. The CDR3 loop spans 16 amino acids. Germline V gene lookup returns CDR1 KGHSH and CDR2 LQKENI. CDR3 sequence: CASSRRLAAHTDTQYF. The CDR3 region has the DNA TGTGCCAGCTCACGGAGACTAGCGGCCCACACAGATACGCAGTATTTT.

The V gene is TRBV28, the J gene TRBJ1-5, with TRBD1 matching 8 bases. The germline CDR1 and CDR2 sequences are MDHEN and SYDVKM. The length of the CDR3 is 15 residues. V was clipped by 5 bases and J by 2 bases; unmatched bases: 5. The CDR3 spells CASSAGGRGNQPQHF. CDR3 bases: TGTGCCAGCAGTGCAGGGGGCAGGGGCAATCAGCCCCAGCATTTT.

This chain uses TRBV28 with TRBJ1-5; D perhaps matches TRBD1 (6 bases). CDR1 and CDR2 from the germline V gene are MDHEN and SYDVKM. V lost 5 bases, J lost 6 bases, and 11 bases lay in between. The CDR3 runs to 13 residues. CDR3 amino acids: CASSTRTAQPQHF. The CDR3 bases are TGTGCCAGCAGTACCCGGACAGCTCAGCCCCAGCATTTT.

The chain employs TRBV5-5 and TRBJ2-7, with 8 bases lining up with TRBD1. Trimming cost V 3 bases and J 4 bases; bases outside gene matches: 9. CDR1 and CDR2 from the germline V gene are SGHKS and YYEKEE (reference sequence). The CDR3 sequence is 15 residues long. The CDR3 sequence is CASSSAGTGYYEQYF. DNA for the CDR3: TGTGCCAGCAGCTCGGCCGGGACAGGATATTACGAGCAGTACTTC.

The chain recombines TRBV27 with TRBJ2-2; no reliable D call. The germline V and J ends were trimmed by 3 bases and 0 bases, with 11 bases remaining between them. Germline CDR1 is MNHEY and CDR2 is SMNVEV (reference sequence). The CDR3 runs to 16 residues. CDR3 sequence reads: CASSLLAATNTGELFF. DNA of the CDR3: TGTGCCAGCAGTTTGTTAGCAGCCACGAACACCGGGGAGCTGTTTTTT.

The chain carries TRBV19 and TRBJ1-1, with TRBD1 matching over 7 bases. The CDR3 is 17 amino acids. V was clipped by 4 bases and J by 8 bases; unmatched bases: 19. The germline CDR1 and CDR2 sequences are LNHDA and SQIVND (reference sequence). The CDR3 DNA is TGTGCCAGTAGTAGTACAGGGGAGTCTCCGTTCGTCTACGAAGCTTTCTTT. Its protein is CASSSTGESPFVYEAFF.

V gene TRBV5-1 combines with J gene TRBJ2-5, with TRBD2 identical over 8 bases. The CDR3 totals 17 residues. Trimming took 0 bases from V and 4 from J; bases not matched to a gene: 11. The germline gives CDR1 SGHRS, CDR2 YFSETQ. The chain's CDR3 is CASSLDASGGLGETQYF. In nucleotides, the CDR3 is TGCGCCAGCAGCTTGGACGCCAGCGGGGGTTTAGGAGAGACCCAGTACTTC.

The chain recombines TRBV28 with TRBJ2-2; a possible D gene is TRBD1 (6 bases). The CDR3 covers 14 residues. Trimming pared 6 bases from V and 5 bases from J, leaving 13 bases between. Germline loops: CDR1 MDHEN, CDR2 SYDVKM. The CDR3 region is CASRVRRGTGELFF. The CDR3 DNA reads as TGTGCCAGCAGAGTGAGAAGGGGGACCGGGGAGCTGTTTTTT.

The V gene is TRBV3-1 (or the pseudogene TRBV3-2), the J gene TRBJ2-3; TRBD2 aligns across 11 bases. J gave up 3 bases and V 4 bases, and 3 bases lay outside the gene matches. CDR1 and CDR2 (germline): LGHDT, YNNKEL (reference sequence). The CDR3 totals 15 residues. CDR3 sequence (DNA): TGTGCCAGCAGCCTAACTAGCGGGAGAACAGATACGCAGTATTTT. Translation gives CASSLTSGRTDTQYF.

The rearrangement links TRBV29-1 to TRBJ2-1; 8 bases match TRBD2. Germline V gene sequence: CDR1 SQVTM, CDR2 ANQGSEA. The CDR3 covers 16 residues. With V trimmed by 1 base and J by 3 bases, 8 bases remained unmatched. CDR3 DNA sequence: TGCAGCGTTGAAGGGTTAGCGGGACGGGTCTACAATGAGCAGTTCTTC. Translated, it gives CSVEGLAGRVYNEQFF.

The rearrangement links TRBV5-5 to TRBJ1-5, with D perhaps matching TRBD1 (5 bases). CDR1 is SGHKS and CDR2 is YYEKEE in the germline V gene (reference sequence). V dropped 1 base and J dropped 5 bases, with 13 bases sitting between them. This CDR3 spans 15 amino acids. CDR3 bases: TGTGCCAGCAGCTTGTATGTCAGGGATTATCAGCCCCAGCATTTT. It encodes CASSLYVRDYQPQHF.

J is TRBJ2-1 and V is TRBV7-9; TRBD2 matches at 13 bases. Germline V CDR1 and CDR2: SEHNR, FQNEAQ (reference sequence). The CDR3 length is 18 residues. Unmatched junction bases numbered 6, after V lost 4 bases and J lost 0 bases. In nucleotides, the CDR3 is TGTGCCAGCAGCTCAATGGGACTAGCGGGGTCCTCCTACAATGAGCAGTTCTTC. Its translation is CASSSMGLAGSSYNEQFF.

V and J are TRBV5-1 and TRBJ1-2, with 8 bases that match TRBD1. V was pared by 0 bases and J by 2 bases, with 6 bases of the junction left unmatched. CDR3 length: 16 amino acids. The germline gives CDR1 SGHRS, CDR2 YFSETQ. The CDR3 loop is CASSLGDRTLNYGYTF. CDR3 sequence (DNA): TGCGCCAGCAGCTTGGGGGACAGGACCCTGAACTATGGCTACACCTTC.

The chain recombines TRBV12-3 or TRBV12-4 with TRBJ2-2, with a tentative D call TRBD1 (6 bases). There are 13 residues in the CDR3. Trimming removed 5 bases from V and 8 bases from J, with 12 bases in between. The CDR3 is CASSVQGYGELFF. CDR3 DNA: TGTGCCAGCAGTGTACAGGGCTATGGGGAGCTGTTTTTT.

This chain joins TRBV7-6 and TRBJ2-2; 9 bases are a match to TRBD2. V lost 5 bases, J lost 7 bases, and 8 bases stayed unmatched. Germline-derived CDR1 and CDR2 are SGHVS and FNYEAQ. This CDR3 spans 15 amino acids. CDR3 protein: CASSRAGGTVGELFF. CDR3 bases: TGTGCCAGCAGCCGGGCGGGGGGGACCGTCGGGGAGCTGTTTTTT.